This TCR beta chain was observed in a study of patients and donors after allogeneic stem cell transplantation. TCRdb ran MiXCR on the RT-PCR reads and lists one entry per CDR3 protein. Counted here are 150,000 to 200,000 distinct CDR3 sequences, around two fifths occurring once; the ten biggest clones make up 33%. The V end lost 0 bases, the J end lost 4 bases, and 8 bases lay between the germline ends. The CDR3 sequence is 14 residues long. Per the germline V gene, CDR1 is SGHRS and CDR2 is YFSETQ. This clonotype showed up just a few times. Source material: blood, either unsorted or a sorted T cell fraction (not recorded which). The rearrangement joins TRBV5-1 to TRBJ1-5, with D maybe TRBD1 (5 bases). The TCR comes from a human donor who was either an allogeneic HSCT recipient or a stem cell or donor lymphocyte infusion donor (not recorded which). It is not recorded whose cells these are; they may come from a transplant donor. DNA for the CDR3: TGCGCCAGCAGCTTGGAGGGGAGGAATCAGCCCCAGCATTTT. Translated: CASSLEGRNQPQHF. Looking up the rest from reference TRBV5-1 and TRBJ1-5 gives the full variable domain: KAGVTQTPRYLIKTRGQQVTLSCSPISGHRSVSWYQQTPGQGLQFLFEYFSETQRNKGNFPGRFSGRQFSNSRSEMNVSTLELGDSALYLCASSLEGRNQPQHFGDGTRLSIL.